The T cell receptor (beta chain) under discussion was sequenced for a study of vaccination effects on CD4 cells after COVID-19. The study, taken as a whole, reports: Early timepoints after infection were absent, and convalescent patients were few in the study. Cross-reaction with common cold coronaviruses was seen in only 1 of 255 vaccine-induced clones from healthy vaccinees.

Antigen-specific CD4+ T cell clonotypes were called by their expansion after viral peptide-pool culture in ViraFEST. CD4+ T cell isolation took place after more than eight days of culture. The vaccine given was either BNT162b2 or mRNA-1273, in two doses. Vaccine recipients had no previous SARS-CoV-2 infection; their nucleocapsid antibodies were negative. With approximately 9.8 ug/ml peptides and around 9.6 IU/ml IL-2, 2 million or so PBMC per well were cultured. Details on this clone: Its specificity is unknown.

Some clones are missing from TCRdb's copy, which holds only in-frame ones; the method was immunoSEQ multiplex PCR. The data contain tens of thousands of clones, less than 75% of them singletons. The CDR3 loop spans 13 amino acids. CDR1 is SGHTA, CDR2 FQGNSA, per germline. After removal of 4 bases from V and 6 bases from J, the junction contained 3 bases not matched to a gene. The specimen comprised CD4+ T cells from PBMCs cultured with HCoV-NL63 spike peptides, sampled after COVID-19 vaccination. The chain employs TRBV7-2 and TRBJ2-3, with 8 bases lining up with TRBD2. The clonotype was recovered from a human donor who received a COVID-19 vaccine. The CDR3 here is CASSSGLGDTQYF. The CDR3 DNA reads as TGTGCCAGCAGCTCGGGACTAGGGGATACGCAGTATTTT.